Below, one T cell receptor (beta chain) is given with its context. Original processing notes: Reference gene primers were amplified, and this amplification served to estimate nucleated cell counts. The repertoire was sequenced with immunoSEQ multiplex PCR; TCRdb's copy has only in-frame clones and lacks some. The DNA gave D and trimming, while V, J and clone size come from that table. The sample records over 200,000 clones, approximately 79% being singletons. This sample is drawn from a study of blood T cell repertoires in COVID-19. Background on the study: From T cells, B-cell-depleted T cells, or PBMCs came the material, which was cDNA or gDNA.

V shed 6 bases, J shed 4 bases, and the junction held 7 bases outside the gene matches. This CDR3 is built from 15 residues. The germline V gene has CDR1 SEHNR and CDR2 FQNEAQ (reference sequence). The genes are TRBV7-9 and TRBJ2-2, with TRBD2 identical over 8 bases. The specimen was peripheral blood. The TCR was taken from a human donor in a cohort sampled during active COVID-19. The chain's CDR3 is CASRNKGLGTGELFF. The CDR3 DNA reads as TGTGCCAGCAGGAATAAGGGACTAGGCACCGGGGAGCTGTTTTTT.